The rows below give T cell receptor beta chains drawn from one sample of a study of blood T cell repertoires in COVID-19. Assay: immunoSEQ multiplex PCR; the TCRdb copy retains only in-frame clones and omits some. The table has 150,000 to 200,000 clones, roughly 87% seen once. Sequenced input: peripheral blood. Receptors were obtained from a human donor in a cohort sampled during active COVID-19. The CDR3 runs from the conserved cysteine through the conserved F or W. D genes are given only for firm matches. A clone size is listed for some rows: how often the clone was seen (once, few, many), or a class if it is expanded.

V gene: TRBV27
clone size: .
J gene: TRBJ2-3
D gene: .
CDR3 DNA: TGTGCCAGCAGTTTATCGGACTCTAGCACAGATACGCAGTATTTT
CDR3 protein: CASSLSDSSTDTQYF

V gene: TRBV2
clone size: few
J gene: TRBJ2-1
D gene: TRBD2
CDR3 DNA: TGTGCCAGCTTAGCGGGGCGCTCCTACAATGAGCAGTTCTTC
CDR3 protein: CASLAGRSYNEQFF

V gene: TRBV11-3
clone size: .
J gene: TRBJ2-5
D gene: TRBD1
CDR3 DNA: TGTGCCAGCAGCTTAGGATCAGGGGGACAAGAGACCCAGTACTTC
CDR3 protein: CASSLGSGGQETQYF

V gene: TRBV14
clone size: .
J gene: TRBJ2-3
D gene: TRBD2
CDR3 DNA: TGTGCCAGCAGCCAAGAAGGGGCGGGAGGGTTAGATACGCAGTATTTT
CDR3 protein: CASSQEGAGGLDTQYF

V gene: TRBV7-3
clone size: few
J gene: TRBJ2-2
D gene: .
CDR3 DNA: TGTGCCAGCAGCCTTACCCTAACCGGGGAGCTGTTTTTT
CDR3 protein: CASSLTLTGELFF

V gene: TRBV28
clone size: few
J gene: TRBJ2-1
D gene: TRBD2
CDR3 DNA: TGTGCCAGCAGTTTAAGTAGGGGACTAGGCTCACTTAACTACAATGAGCAGTTCTTC
CDR3 protein: CASSLSRGLGSLNYNEQFF

V gene: TRBV6-6
clone size: .
J gene: TRBJ1-5
D gene: TRBD1
CDR3 DNA: TGTGCCAGCAGTCAGGGGACAGCTCATAGCAATCAGCCCCAGCATTTT
CDR3 protein: CASSQGTAHSNQPQHF

V gene: TRBV7-9
clone size: .
J gene: TRBJ2-3
D gene: TRBD1
CDR3 DNA: TGTGCCAGCAGCTTAGCCCTGACAGGGGGCACAGATACGCAGTATTTT
CDR3 protein: CASSLALTGGTDTQYF

V gene: TRBV9
clone size: .
J gene: TRBJ2-7
D gene: TRBD2
CDR3 DNA: TGTGCCAGCAGCGCGGGACTAGCGGGAGTCTACGAGCAGTACTTC
CDR3 protein: CASSAGLAGVYEQYF

V gene: TRBV6-6
clone size: .
J gene: TRBJ2-5
D gene: TRBD2
CDR3 DNA: TGTGCCAGCGCAATAGCGGGGGTGGGGAAAGAGACCCAGTACTTC
CDR3 protein: CASAIAGVGKETQYF

V gene: TRBV4-3
clone size: few
J gene: TRBJ1-2
D gene: .
CDR3 DNA: TGCGCCAGCAGCCCCCGACATGCTAACTATGGCTACACCTTC
CDR3 protein: CASSPRHANYGYTF

V gene: TRBV18
clone size: .
J gene: TRBJ1-3
D gene: .
CDR3 DNA: TGTGCCAGCTCACCACCAAAAGAGGAGGCCATCTCTGGAAACACCATATATTTT
CDR3 protein: CASSPPKEEAISGNTIYF

V gene: TRBV5-1
clone size: .
J gene: TRBJ1-6
D gene: .
CDR3 DNA: TGCGCCAGCAGCTGGGGCCCGGGGGGGGCAGAGTCACCCCTCCACTTT
CDR3 protein: CASSWGPGGAESPLHF

V gene: TRBV7-3
clone size: .
J gene: TRBJ2-5
D gene: .
CDR3 DNA: TGTGCCAGCTCCCCCAGGCGGGGGCCTCAAGAGACCCAGTACTTC
CDR3 protein: CASSPRRGPQETQYF

V gene: TRBV9
clone size: .
J gene: TRBJ2-2
D gene: .
CDR3 DNA: TGTGCCAGCAGCGTACGCGCGTTCGCGAACACCGGGGAGCTGTTTTTT
CDR3 protein: CASSVRAFANTGELFF

V gene: TRBV27
clone size: .
J gene: TRBJ2-7
D gene: .
CDR3 DNA: TGTGCCAGCAGTTGGGGGGACTCCTACGAGCAGTACTTC
CDR3 protein: CASSWGDSYEQYF

V gene: TRBV2
clone size: .
J gene: TRBJ2-5
D gene: TRBD2
CDR3 DNA: TGTGCCAGCAGGGAGCGGGGGGGCCAAGAGACCCAGTACTTC
CDR3 protein: CASRERGGQETQYF

V gene: TRBV3-1/TRBV3-2
clone size: once
J gene: TRBJ2-7
D gene: .
CDR3 DNA: TGTGCCAGCAGCCAAGATTACGGGGTCCAGGAGCAGTACTTC
CDR3 protein: CASSQDYGVQEQYF

V gene: TRBV6-5
clone size: once
J gene: TRBJ1-6
D gene: .
CDR3 DNA: TGTGCCAGCAGTTACACCAAGGACTATTCACCCCTCCACTTT
CDR3 protein: CASSYTKDYSPLHF

V gene: TRBV3-1/TRBV3-2
clone size: .
J gene: TRBJ2-3
D gene: .
CDR3 DNA: TGTGCCAGCAGCCAAAGGGGGGGCGGGACAGATACGCAGTATTTT
CDR3 protein: CASSQRGGGTDTQYF

V gene: TRBV7-9
clone size: .
J gene: TRBJ2-1
D gene: .
CDR3 DNA: TGTGCCAGCAACCAAAACAGGGATGAGCAGTTCTTC
CDR3 protein: CASNQNRDEQFF

V gene: TRBV28
clone size: .
J gene: TRBJ1-2
D gene: .
CDR3 DNA: TGTGCCAGCAGGGTACAGGACAACTCCTTCTATGGCTACACCTTC
CDR3 protein: CASRVQDNSFYGYTF